This T cell receptor beta chain was sequenced for a study of cytomegalovirus exposure and HLA in healthy donors. For the study at large: One earlier analysis, a look at around 170 million T cells, found about 100 million unique TCR beta sequences. Approximately 83 million unique TCRs from HLA-typed donors were held in an early data release. General observations from the study: In a later analysis, donors in an Asian-associated ancestry cluster reportedly had fewer N-insertions in productive TCRs than the cohort mean. In a later analysis, approximately 18,000 TCR beta sequences were associated with HLA alleles at 0.05 false discovery rate.

The length of the CDR3 is 16 residues. Germline CDR1 reads SGDLS; CDR2 reads YYNGEE. V lost 3 bases to trimming and J lost 6 bases; unmatched junction nucleotides: 7. The study ran its PCR with 60 Vbeta and 13 Jbeta primers. Libraries were prepared by immunoSEQ multiplex PCR; TCRdb keeps only in-frame clonotypes and omits some of them. The sample consists of tens of thousands of clones, 70% to 75% of them appearing once. This clone was observed once. Its target is not known. The chain combines TRBV9 with TRBJ2-2; 11 bases match TRBD1. Sequencing used PBMCs. The origin of this receptor is a woman aged 50 to 60 in good health and CMV-seropositive. This CDR3 is CASSGPGQGDSGELFF. The DNA of the CDR3 is TGTGCCAGCAGCGGACCGGGACAGGGGGATTCCGGGGAGCTGTTTTTT.